This T cell receptor beta chain was captured in a study of T cells in Graves' hyperthyroidism and ophthalmopathy. This clonotype was counted ten times or more. Authors of the study amplified TCR beta CDR3 regions from RNA transcripts. The study used the HTBI primer set for a first-round RT-PCR of the TCR CDR3. TCRdb called the multiplex PCR reads again in MiXCR, with one record for every CDR3 protein. Of hundreds of thousands of distinct CDR3 sequences in the sample, 14% to 15% were seen once. V was pared by 0 bases and J by 6 bases, with 13 bases between. Germline-derived CDR1 and CDR2 are LGHNA and YNFKEQ. The CDR3 consists of 15 residues. Each person with ophthalmopathy scored at least 3 on the Clinical Activity Score, reached NOSPECS grade 4 or higher, and had been ill under 3 months.

The rearrangement uses TRBV4-2 and TRBJ2-3, with a possible D match to TRBD2 (5 bases). Material: blood. The source is a young man with Graves' ophthalmopathy. The CDR3 DNA follows: TGTGCCAGCAGCCAAGAGGAGTCTAGCTGGGATACGCAGTATTTT. It yields the protein CASSQEESSWDTQYF.